This record looks at one T cell receptor (beta chain) sequence and its context. In the original workflow: Using reference gene primer amplification, nucleated cell counts were estimated. The assay was immunoSEQ multiplex PCR, and TCRdb's table has in-frame clones only and misses some. V, J and clone size are taken as reported in that table, and D and trimming were inferred from the DNA itself. The table has roughly 40,000 clones, 86% seen once. This sample is part of a study of blood T cell repertoires in COVID-19. The sequencing input was peripheral blood. The clonotype was recovered from a man aged 40-55 years with active COVID-19.

The CDR3 sequence: CASSPRLAGEYEQYF. CDR3 nucleotides: TGCGCCAGCAGCCCCCGACTAGCGGGAGAGTACGAGCAGTACTTC. The V gene is TRBV4-1, the J gene TRBJ2-7; 12 bases map to TRBD2. CDR3 length equals 15 residues. Per germline, CDR1 MGHRA and CDR2 YSYEKL. The J segment lost 4 bases and the V segment lost 4 bases, leaving 5 bases of the junction unmatched.